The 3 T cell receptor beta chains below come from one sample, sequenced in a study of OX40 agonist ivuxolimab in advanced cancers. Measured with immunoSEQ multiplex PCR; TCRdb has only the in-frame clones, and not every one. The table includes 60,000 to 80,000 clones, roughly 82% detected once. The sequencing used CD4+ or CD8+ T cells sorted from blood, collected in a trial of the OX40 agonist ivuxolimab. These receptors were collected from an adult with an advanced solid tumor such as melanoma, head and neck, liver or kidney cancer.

The CDR3: CATSRERRNQPQHF. CDR3 sequence (DNA): TGTGCCACCAGCAGAGAACGGCGCAATCAGCCCCAGCATTTT. The chain has TRBV15 and TRBJ1-5; D not certain. The germline V gene encodes CDR1 LNHNV and CDR2 YYDKDF (reference sequence). The ends were cut back, 0 bases at V and 2 bases at J, with 5 bases in the middle. The CDR3 length is 14 residues.

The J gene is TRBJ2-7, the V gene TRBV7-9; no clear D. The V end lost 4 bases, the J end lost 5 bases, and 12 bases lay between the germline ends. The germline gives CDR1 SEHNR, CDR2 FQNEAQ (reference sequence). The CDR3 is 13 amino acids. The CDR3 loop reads CASSSLSLNEQYF. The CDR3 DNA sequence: TGTGCCAGCAGCTCCTTGTCCTTAAACGAGCAGTACTTC.

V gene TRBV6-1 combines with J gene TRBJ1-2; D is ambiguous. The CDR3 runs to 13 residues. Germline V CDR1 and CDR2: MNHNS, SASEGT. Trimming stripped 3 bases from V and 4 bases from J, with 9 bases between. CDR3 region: CASSDVGVYGYTF. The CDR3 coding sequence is TGTGCCAGCAGTGATGTCGGGGTCTATGGCTACACCTTC.